The sample holds a few counts of the clone carrying this T cell receptor (beta chain). What it binds is not known. This sample also contains other DNA sequences that code for the same CDR3. V shed 6 bases and J shed 4 bases, with 9 bases lying between them. Germline V gene sequence: CDR1 LNHDA, CDR2 SQIVND (reference sequence). This CDR3 spans 12 amino acids. This record comes from a study of graft-versus-host responses after intestinal transplantation. Overall study results and limits: Early post-transplant falls in HvG clones accompanied the peak levels of circulating GvH clones.

TCRdb keeps only in-frame clones here, not all; method: immunoSEQ multiplex PCR. The sample has 43,000 or so clones, roughly 91% seen once. The gene calls are TRBV19 and TRBJ2-5; perhaps TRBD1 as D (6 bases). The TCR was taken from a human patient who received an intestinal transplant, so some T cells may come from the graft donor. This specimen consisted of PBMCs, obtained roughly 860 days after a first intestinal transplant, on the day of a second. CDR3 coding DNA: TGTGCCAGTAGCCAGGGGCGAGAGACCCAGTACTTC. Translation gives CASSQGRETQYF.